What follows are 9 T cell receptor beta chains derived from one specimen sequenced in a study of blood T cell repertoires in COVID-19. Some clones are missing from TCRdb's copy, which holds only in-frame ones; the method was immunoSEQ multiplex PCR. The table records some 200,000 clones, more than 75% of them present only once. The sequencing input was peripheral blood. These receptors originate from a man aged 35-49 years with active or convalescent COVID-19.

V usage is TRBV7-9 and J usage is TRBJ2-3, with D uncertain. Per germline, CDR1 SEHNR and CDR2 FQNEAQ (reference sequence). The V gene lost 4 bases and the J gene lost 5 bases, with 7 bases spanning the gap. The CDR3 is made up of 12 amino acids. CDR3 sequence (DNA): TGTGCCAGCAGCTCCCAACTAGATACGCAGTATTTT. Translating gives CASSSQLDTQYF.

The genes are TRBV19 and TRBJ1-2, with 7 nucleotides matching TRBD1. The trim removed 9 bases at V and 8 bases at J, leaving 6 bases unmatched. CDR3 length: 11 amino acids. CDR1 is LNHDA and CDR2 is SQIVND in the germline V gene (reference sequence). The chain's CDR3 is CASYRGSGYTF. The DNA of the CDR3 is TGTGCCAGCTACAGGGGAAGCGGCTACACCTTC. Using reference TRBV19 and TRBJ1-2 for the parts outside the CDR3, the full variable domain is DGGITQSPKYLFRKEGQNVTLSCEQNLNHDAMYWYRQDPGQGLRLIYYSQIVNDFQKGDIAEGYSVSREKKESFPLTVTSAQKNPTAFYLCASYRGSGYTFGSGTRLTVV.

The chain recombines TRBV6-5 with TRBJ1-5; perhaps TRBD1 as D (5 bases). Germline V CDR1 and CDR2: MNHEY, SVGAGI. The V end lost 3 bases, the J end lost 6 bases, and 18 bases lay between the germline ends. The CDR3 is made up of 16 amino acids. The chain's CDR3 is CASSYSGTPRGQPQHF. CDR3 coding DNA: TGTGCCAGCAGTTATTCGGGGACTCCGCGGGGTCAGCCCCAGCATTTT.

In nucleotides, the CDR3 is TGTGCCAGCAGCTTAGTACTAGCTGGCCACGAGCAGTACTTC. Residues: CASSLVLAGHEQYF. The chain couples TRBV7-6 to TRBJ2-7, with a weak D call TRBD2 (6 bases). V shed 1 base and J shed 5 bases, with 12 bases lying between them. CDR3 size: 14 residues. From germline, CDR1 is SGHVS and CDR2 FNYEAQ.

This CDR3 is CASKFHQDGYTF. CDR3 DNA: TGTGCCAGCAAGTTCCACCAGGATGGCTACACCTTC. V is TRBV6-5 and J is TRBJ1-2; D remains unclear. The V end was cut by 7 bases, the J end by 6 bases, with 12 bases between. This CDR3 spans 12 amino acids. CDR1 is MNHEY, CDR2 SVGAGI, per germline.

Worth noting for this clone: Additional DNA sequences in this sample encode the identical CDR3. J is TRBJ2-2 and V is TRBV9; 11 bases fit TRBD2. The V gene end was trimmed by 0 bases and the J gene end by 4 bases; junction bases not matched to a gene: 2. Germline V gives CDR1 SGDLS, CDR2 YYNGEE. The CDR3 spans 16 residues. The CDR3 nucleotides read TGTGCCAGCAGCGTAGGTCTAGCGGGAGGCACCGGGGAGCTGTTTTTT. Translating gives CASSVGLAGGTGELFF. The full variable domain, in which reference TRBV9 and TRBJ2-2 provide the parts outside the CDR3, is DSGVTQTPKHLITATGQRVTLRCSPRSGDLSVYWYQQSLDQGLQFLIQYYNGEERAKGNILERFSAQQFPDLHSELNLSSLELGDSALYFCASSVGLAGGTGELFFGEGSRLTVL.

The chain employs TRBV5-4 and TRBJ2-2; 7 bases map to TRBD2. V shed 9 bases and J 4 bases; nucleotides not matched to a gene: 12. Germline CDR1 reads SGHNT; CDR2 reads YYREEE (reference sequence). The CDR3 length is 15 residues. The CDR3 nucleotides read TGTGCCACCGCAGATACCGGGACTATCACCGGGGAGCTGTTTTTT. Translated, it gives CATADTGTITGELFF.

This chain connects TRBV2 to TRBJ2-2, with 7 positions matching TRBD2. V was clipped by 6 bases and J by 5 bases; unmatched bases: 15. The CDR3 loop spans 17 amino acids. The V gene's germline CDR1 is SNHLY and CDR2 FYNNEI. Here the CDR3 DNA reads TGTGCCAGCAGCCCAACCGGCGCGGGGGTGGGGACCGGGGAGCTGTTTTTT. Its translation: CASSPTGAGVGTGELFF. The variable domain in full, completed from reference TRBV2 and TRBJ2-2, reads EPEVTQTPSHQVTQMGQEVILRCVPISNHLYFYWYRQILGQKVEFLVSFYNNEISEKSEIFDDQFSVERPDGSNFTLKIRSTKLEDSAMYFCASSPTGAGVGTGELFFGEGSRLTVL.

This clone has a single count. The rearrangement uses TRBV10-3 and TRBJ1-2; no clear D gene. CDR3 length: 13 amino acids. Germline V gene sequence: CDR1 ENHRY, CDR2 SYGVKD. V gave up 6 bases and J gave up 0 bases, with 8 bases separating them. The CDR3 spells CAISELANYGYTF. The CDR3 bases are TGTGCCATCAGCGAGCTCGCTAACTATGGCTACACCTTC.